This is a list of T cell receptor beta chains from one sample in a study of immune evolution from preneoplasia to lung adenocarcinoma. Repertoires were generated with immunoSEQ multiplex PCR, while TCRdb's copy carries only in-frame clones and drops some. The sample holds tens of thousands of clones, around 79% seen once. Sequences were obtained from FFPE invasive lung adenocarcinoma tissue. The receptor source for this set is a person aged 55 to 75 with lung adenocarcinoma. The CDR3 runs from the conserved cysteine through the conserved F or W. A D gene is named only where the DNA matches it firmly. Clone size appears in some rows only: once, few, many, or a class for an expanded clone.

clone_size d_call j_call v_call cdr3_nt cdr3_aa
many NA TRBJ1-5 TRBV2 TGTGCCAGCATGAGAGATAGCAATCAGCCCCAGCATTTT CASMRDSNQPQHF
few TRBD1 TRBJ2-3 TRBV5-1 TGCGCCAGCAGCTTGGTTGGACAGGGGAGCCCAGATACGCAGTATTTT CASSLVGQGSPDTQYF
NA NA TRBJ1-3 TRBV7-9 TGTGCCACAGGGGTGACAACGCATTTTGGAAACACCATATATTTT CATGVTTHFGNTIYF
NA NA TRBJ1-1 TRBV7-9 TGTGCCAGCAGCTCCGTAATCAAGCAGAACACTGAAGCTTTCTTT CASSSVIKQNTEAFF
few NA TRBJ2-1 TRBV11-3 TGTGCCAGCAGCTTAAGCCAGAACAATGAGCAGTTCTTC CASSLSQNNEQFF
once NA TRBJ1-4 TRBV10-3 TGTGCCACCGGTGAGGCATTTCGGGAAAAACTGTTTTTT CATGEAFREKLFF
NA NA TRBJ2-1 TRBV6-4 TGTGCCAGCAGTGACTCTGCGTTGGACTACAATGAGCAGTTCTTC CASSDSALDYNEQFF
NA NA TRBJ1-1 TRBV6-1 TGTGCCACCACTCTGAGGGTGAACACTGAAGCTTTCTTT CATTLRVNTEAFF
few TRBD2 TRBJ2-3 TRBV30 TGTGCCTGGAGTAGACTAGCGGGAGGTCCGACTAGCACAGATACGCAGTATTTT CAWSRLAGGPTSTDTQYF
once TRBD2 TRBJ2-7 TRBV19 TGTGCCAGTAGTATGAAGGGACTAGCGGGAGACGGTGGCGCCTACGAGCAGTACTTC CASSMKGLAGDGGAYEQYF
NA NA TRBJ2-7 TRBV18 TGTGCCAGCTCACCGAGGGGGACCACTAGCTCCTACGAGCAGTACTTC CASSPRGTTSSYEQYF
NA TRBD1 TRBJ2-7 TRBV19 TGTGCCAGTAGTATCAGGGCAGGGGGACCCTACGAGCAGTACTTC CASSIRAGGPYEQYF
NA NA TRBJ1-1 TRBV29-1 TGCAGCGTTGAAGAGGGTAGTGGCACTGAAGCTTTCTTT CSVEEGSGTEAFF
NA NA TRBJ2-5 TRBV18 TGTGCCAGCTCACCACCGGGGGGCTGGGAGACCCAGTACTTC CASSPPGGWETQYF
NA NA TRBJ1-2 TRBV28 TGTGCCAGCAGTATAGCACAAGAACGGTATGGCTACACCTTC CASSIAQERYGYTF
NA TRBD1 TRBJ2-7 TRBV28 TGTGCCAGCAGTTCGCAGGGGACAGGGGGGGGCGAGCAGTACTTC CASSSQGTGGGEQYF
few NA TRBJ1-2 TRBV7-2 TGTGCCAGCAGCTTACGGATAGGTACTAACTATGGCTACACCTTC CASSLRIGTNYGYTF
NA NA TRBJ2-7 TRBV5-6 TGTGCCAGCAGCCAATTGTCTGGGTACGGCTCCTACGAGCAGTACTTC CASSQLSGYGSYEQYF
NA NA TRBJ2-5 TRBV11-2 TGTGCCAGCAGCTTAGATGCCAGCAAAGAGACCCAGTACTTC CASSLDASKETQYF
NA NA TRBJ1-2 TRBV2 TGTGCCAGCATGTACTTCTATGGCTACACCTTC CASMYFYGYTF
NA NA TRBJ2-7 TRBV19 TGTGCCAGCCAACCGGATGGGGTTGCCCACGAGCAGTACTTC CASQPDGVAHEQYF
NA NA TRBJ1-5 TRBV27 TGTGCCAGCAGTTTTACAGGGAGAAGCAATCAGCCCCAGCATTTT CASSFTGRSNQPQHF
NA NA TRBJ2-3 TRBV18 TGTGCCAGCTCACCACCGAACACCATCACAGATACGCAGTATTTT CASSPPNTITDTQYF
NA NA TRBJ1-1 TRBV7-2 TGTGCCAGCAGCTTAAGAGGGGCTGAAGCTTTCTTT CASSLRGAEAFF
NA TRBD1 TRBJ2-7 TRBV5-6 TGTGCCAGCAGCTTGGGGACAGGGAACCACGAGCAGTACTTC CASSLGTGNHEQYF
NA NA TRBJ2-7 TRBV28 TGTGCCAGCCAGACAGGTGGAGGTGGCGAGCAGTACTTC CASQTGGGGEQYF
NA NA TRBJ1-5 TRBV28 TGTGCCAGCAGCCCTGGACTTGGGGTTCAGCCCCAGCATTTT CASSPGLGVQPQHF
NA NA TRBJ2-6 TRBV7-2 TGTGCCAGCAGCTTAGTTTCCGGGTCCGGGGCCAACGTCCTGACTTTC CASSLVSGSGANVLTF
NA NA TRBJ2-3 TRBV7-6 TGTGCCAGCAGCCTCGGGACTACAGATACGCAGTATTTT CASSLGTTDTQYF
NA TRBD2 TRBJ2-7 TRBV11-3 TGTGCCAGCAGCTCTCCGGGACTAGCGGGAGGGAGCTCCTACGAGCAGTACTTC CASSSPGLAGGSSYEQYF
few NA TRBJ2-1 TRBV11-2 TGTGCCAGCAGCTTAGTTTCGGGACCCTACAATGAGCAGTTCTTC CASSLVSGPYNEQFF
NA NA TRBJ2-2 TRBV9 TGTGCCAGCAGCGGGACTTACGGGGAGCTGTTTTTT CASSGTYGELFF
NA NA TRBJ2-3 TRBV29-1 TGCAGCGTCCGGGATAGGTACACAGATACGCAGTATTTT CSVRDRYTDTQYF
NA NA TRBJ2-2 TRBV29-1 TGCAGCGCCCGTCCCACCGACACCGGGGAGCTGTTTTTT CSARPTDTGELFF
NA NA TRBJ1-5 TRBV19 TGTGCCAGTAGTATCTTTGGGGGCGGTCAGCCCCAGCATTTT CASSIFGGGQPQHF
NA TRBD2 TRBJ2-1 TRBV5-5 TGTGCCAGCAGCACTGGACTAGCGGTGTACAATGAGCAGTTCTTC CASSTGLAVYNEQFF
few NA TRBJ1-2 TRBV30 TGTGCCTGGACGTGGGGAGGCTATGGCTACACCTTC CAWTWGGYGYTF
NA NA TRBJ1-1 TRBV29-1 TGCAGCGTTCTTGAGAACACTGAAGCTTTCTTT CSVLENTEAFF
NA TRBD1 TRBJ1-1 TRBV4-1 TGCGCCAGCAGCCTTAGATCAGGGGGCTTCACTGAAGCTTTCTTT CASSLRSGGFTEAFF
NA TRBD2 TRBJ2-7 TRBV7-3 TGTGCCAGCAGCTTACGAGAACAGCAAGCGGGAGGTAACGAGCAGTACTTC CASSLREQQAGGNEQYF
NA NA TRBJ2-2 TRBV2 TGTGCCAGCCACGCTCGGGATGGGTTGGGCACCGGGGAGCTGTTTTTT CASHARDGLGTGELFF
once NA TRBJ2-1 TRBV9 TGTGCCAGCAGCCGGACCCTAGATGAGCAGTTCTTC CASSRTLDEQFF
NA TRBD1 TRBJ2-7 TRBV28 TGTGCCAGCAGTTTTTCCGGGACAGGGGATTTCCCCTACGAGCAGTACTTC CASSFSGTGDFPYEQYF
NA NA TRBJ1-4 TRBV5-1 TGCGCCAGCAGCCCGGGCGGGGCGCAGGAAGGAAAACTGTTTTTT CASSPGGAQEGKLFF
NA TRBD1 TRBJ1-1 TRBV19 TGTGCCAGTAGTATCCAAACAGGGGACCGAACCCTCTTT CASSIQTGDRTLF
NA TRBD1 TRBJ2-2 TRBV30 TGTGCCTGGACTATGGCCGGGACAGAGAACACCGGGGAGCTGTTTTTT CAWTMAGTENTGELFF
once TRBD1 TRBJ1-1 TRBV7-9 TGTGCCAGCAGCTTAGATTCGTCAGGGGGTGCTTTCTTT CASSLDSSGGAFF
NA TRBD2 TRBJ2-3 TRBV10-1 TGCGCCAGCGGGTCCGGGGGGATTGGGGATACGCAGTATTTT CASGSGGIGDTQYF
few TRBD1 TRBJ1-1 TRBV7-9 TGTGCCAGCAGCTTAGGAGCGGCAGGGGGGGTGGGTACTGAAGCTTTCTTT CASSLGAAGGVGTEAFF
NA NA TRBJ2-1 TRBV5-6 TGTGCCAGCGGGGCTTTTGACCCCGACTACAATGAGCAGTTCTTC CASGAFDPDYNEQFF
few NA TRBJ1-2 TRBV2 TGTGCCAGCCGGACAGTACTTAACTATGGCTACACCTTC CASRTVLNYGYTF
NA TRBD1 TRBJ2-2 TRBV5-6 TGTGCCAGCAGCCAGACAGGGGGGCCCAACACCGGGGAGCTGTTTTTT CASSQTGGPNTGELFF
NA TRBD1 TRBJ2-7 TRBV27 TGTGCCAGCAGTCCGGGACAGGGGGCGGCCTCCTACGAGCAGTACTTC CASSPGQGAASYEQYF
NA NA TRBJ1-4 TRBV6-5 TGTGCCAGCAGTTCCCGGGGGGGCCGGGAAAAACTGTTTTTT CASSSRGGREKLFF
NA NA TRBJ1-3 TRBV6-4 TGTGCCCCCCGCGAAAAAACAGGGACTAGGCTAGGAAACACCATATATTTT CAPREKTGTRLGNTIYF